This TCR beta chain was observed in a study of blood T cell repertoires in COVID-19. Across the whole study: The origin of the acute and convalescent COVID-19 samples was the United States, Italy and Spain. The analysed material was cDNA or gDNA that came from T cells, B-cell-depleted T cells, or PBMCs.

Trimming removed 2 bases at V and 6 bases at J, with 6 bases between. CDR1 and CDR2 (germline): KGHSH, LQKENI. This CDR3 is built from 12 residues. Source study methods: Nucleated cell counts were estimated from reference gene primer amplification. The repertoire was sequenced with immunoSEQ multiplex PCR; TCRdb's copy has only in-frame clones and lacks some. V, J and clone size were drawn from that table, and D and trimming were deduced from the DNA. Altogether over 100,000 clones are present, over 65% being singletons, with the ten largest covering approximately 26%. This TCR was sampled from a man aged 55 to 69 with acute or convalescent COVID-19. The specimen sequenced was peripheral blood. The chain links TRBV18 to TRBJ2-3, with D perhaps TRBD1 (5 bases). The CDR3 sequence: CASSPSGDTQYF. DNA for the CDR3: TGTGCCAGCTCACCATCAGGGGATACGCAGTATTTT.